Listed below are T cell receptor beta chains from one sample, sequenced in a study of shared clonotypes between healthy human individuals. Sequenced by immunoSEQ multiplex PCR; TCRdb stores in-frame clones only, minus some. The sample holds about 820,000 clones, more than 85% seen once. The sequenced sample was naive CD8+ T cells sorted from blood. These receptors were obtained from a man aged 25-40 years in good health. The CDR3 runs from the conserved cysteine through the conserved F or W. The D gene is left open where the match is weak. The size of a clone is reported for some rows only, either as once, few or many, or as a class for expanded clones.

j_call: TRBJ1-1; clone_size: -; d_call: -; v_call: TRBV29-1; cdr3_nt: TGCAGCGCCGATATGGACACTGAAGCTTTCTTT; cdr3_aa: CSADMDTEAFF
j_call: TRBJ2-1; clone_size: -; d_call: -; v_call: TRBV19; cdr3_nt: TGTGCCAGTAGTCTGGAACGATACAATGAGCAGTTCTTC; cdr3_aa: CASSLERYNEQFF
j_call: TRBJ2-7; clone_size: -; d_call: -; v_call: TRBV7-9; cdr3_nt: TGTGCCAGCAGAAAAACAGGGAGCTCCTACGAGCAGTACTTC; cdr3_aa: CASRKTGSSYEQYF
j_call: TRBJ1-5; clone_size: -; d_call: -; v_call: TRBV4-3; cdr3_nt: TGCGCCAGCAGCCAAGAGGCTTCCCCAGGGGCAAATAGCAATCAGCCCCAGCATTTT; cdr3_aa: CASSQEASPGANSNQPQHF
j_call: TRBJ2-7; clone_size: -; d_call: -; v_call: TRBV6-1; cdr3_nt: TGTGCCAGCAGTGAAGCGCACTTAATGATCCCCTACGAGCAGTACTTC; cdr3_aa: CASSEAHLMIPYEQYF
j_call: TRBJ2-1; clone_size: -; d_call: -; v_call: TRBV15; cdr3_nt: TGTGCCACCAGCAGAGATAAGGGACCGCCATACATTGAGCAGTTCTTC; cdr3_aa: CATSRDKGPPYIEQFF
j_call: TRBJ1-3; clone_size: -; d_call: -; v_call: TRBV10-3; cdr3_nt: TGTGCCATCGGGCACGCTGGAAACACCATATATTTT; cdr3_aa: CAIGHAGNTIYF
j_call: TRBJ2-2; clone_size: -; d_call: -; v_call: TRBV27; cdr3_nt: TGTGCCAGCAGCACTCTAGGGGGCACCGGGGAGCTGTTTTTT; cdr3_aa: CASSTLGGTGELFF
j_call: TRBJ2-7; clone_size: -; d_call: -; v_call: TRBV10-2; cdr3_nt: TGCGCCAGCCGACCGTATACCTCCTACGAGCAGTACTTC; cdr3_aa: CASRPYTSYEQYF
j_call: TRBJ1-5; clone_size: -; d_call: -; v_call: TRBV6-1; cdr3_nt: TGTGCCAGCAGTGATGTTTCCACCACGCTCGGCTGGCCCGGTCAGCCCCAGCATTTT; cdr3_aa: CASSDVSTTLGWPGQPQHF
j_call: TRBJ2-3; clone_size: -; d_call: -; v_call: TRBV21-1; cdr3_nt: TGTGCCAGCAGCAAGTGGACTAGCGACACAGATACGCAGTATTTT; cdr3_aa: CASSKWTSDTDTQYF
j_call: TRBJ2-1; clone_size: -; d_call: TRBD2; v_call: TRBV7-9; cdr3_nt: TGTGCCACTATACAAGGGACTAGCGGACTACATGAGCAGTTCTTC; cdr3_aa: CATIQGTSGLHEQFF
j_call: TRBJ2-1; clone_size: -; d_call: TRBD2; v_call: TRBV18; cdr3_nt: TGTGCCAGCTCACCCGGGGGGGAGCGAGAGCAGTTCTTC; cdr3_aa: CASSPGGEREQFF
j_call: TRBJ2-7; clone_size: -; d_call: -; v_call: TRBV5-1; cdr3_nt: TGCGCCAGCAGCGGTGGAGGGAACTACGAGCAGTACTTC; cdr3_aa: CASSGGGNYEQYF
j_call: TRBJ1-2; clone_size: -; d_call: TRBD1; v_call: TRBV27; cdr3_nt: TGTGCCAGCAGTTCCAGGGGGGATGGCTACACCTTC; cdr3_aa: CASSSRGDGYTF
j_call: TRBJ2-1; clone_size: -; d_call: -; v_call: TRBV9; cdr3_nt: TGTGCCAGCAGCCCCTGGCAGGACTCCTACAATGAGCAGTTCTTC; cdr3_aa: CASSPWQDSYNEQFF
j_call: TRBJ2-1; clone_size: -; d_call: -; v_call: TRBV4-1; cdr3_nt: TGCGCCAGCAGCCGACTGGCCTCAGGTACATCAAGCTCCTACAATGAGCAGTTCTTC; cdr3_aa: CASSRLASGTSSSYNEQFF
j_call: TRBJ1-3; clone_size: once; d_call: -; v_call: TRBV6-5; cdr3_nt: TGTGCCAGCAGCCCGGATAGGGGGAGTGGAAACACCATATATTTT; cdr3_aa: CASSPDRGSGNTIYF
j_call: TRBJ2-1; clone_size: -; d_call: -; v_call: TRBV9; cdr3_nt: TGTGCCAGCAGCCCCCCCGGGGGCCTAAGCTCCTACAATGAGCAGTTCTTC; cdr3_aa: CASSPPGGLSSYNEQFF
j_call: TRBJ2-3; clone_size: -; d_call: -; v_call: TRBV2; cdr3_nt: TGTGCCAGCAGTGAAGGTGAGAGGTCGAGGGATACGCAGTATTTT; cdr3_aa: CASSEGERSRDTQYF
j_call: TRBJ2-4; clone_size: -; d_call: -; v_call: TRBV6-6; cdr3_nt: TGTGCCAGCAGTTACTCGTTAGAGAGACCTAAAAACATTCAGTACTTC; cdr3_aa: CASSYSLERPKNIQYF
j_call: TRBJ2-7; clone_size: -; d_call: -; v_call: TRBV7-9; cdr3_nt: TGTGCCAGCAGCGGTTCTGACGGATTGCCCTCCTACGAGCAGTACTTC; cdr3_aa: CASSGSDGLPSYEQYF
j_call: TRBJ2-6; clone_size: -; d_call: -; v_call: TRBV19; cdr3_nt: TGTGCCAGTAGTATGTTCGACTCTGGGGCCAACGTCCTGACTTTC; cdr3_aa: CASSMFDSGANVLTF
j_call: TRBJ1-5; clone_size: -; d_call: -; v_call: TRBV9; cdr3_nt: TGTGCCAGCTCCCCCGAGGGCAATCAGCCCCAGCATTTT; cdr3_aa: CASSPEGNQPQHF
j_call: TRBJ2-7; clone_size: once; d_call: TRBD2; v_call: TRBV23-1; cdr3_nt: TGCGCCAGCAGTCAACGGGGGGTTTCGGGAGCCTACGAGCAGTACTTC; cdr3_aa: CASSQRGVSGAYEQYF
j_call: TRBJ2-1; clone_size: -; d_call: -; v_call: TRBV2; cdr3_nt: TGTGCCAGCAGTGATCTCTTAGCTACCGCCTACAATGAGCAGTTCTTC; cdr3_aa: CASSDLLATAYNEQFF
j_call: TRBJ2-7; clone_size: -; d_call: -; v_call: TRBV10-3; cdr3_nt: TGTGCCATCAGTGACCCCCCAGCGGGCCTCTACGAGCAGTACTTC; cdr3_aa: CAISDPPAGLYEQYF
j_call: TRBJ2-7; clone_size: few; d_call: TRBD1; v_call: TRBV27; cdr3_nt: TGTGCCAGCAATAACAGGGGACGACATTACGAGCAGTACTTC; cdr3_aa: CASNNRGRHYEQYF
j_call: TRBJ2-5; clone_size: -; d_call: TRBD1; v_call: TRBV7-7; cdr3_nt: TGTGCCAGCAGCGGACAGGGGTCGGGGTGGGAGACCCAGTACTTC; cdr3_aa: CASSGQGSGWETQYF
j_call: TRBJ1-3; clone_size: -; d_call: TRBD1; v_call: TRBV7-2; cdr3_nt: TGTGCCAGCAGCCCAAGGGACAGTGATGGAAACACCATATATTTT; cdr3_aa: CASSPRDSDGNTIYF
j_call: TRBJ2-7; clone_size: -; d_call: -; v_call: TRBV10-3; cdr3_nt: TGTGCCATCAGTGAGCCAACGGCTGGACTCCATACCTACGAGCAGTACTTC; cdr3_aa: CAISEPTAGLHTYEQYF
j_call: TRBJ2-1; clone_size: -; d_call: -; v_call: TRBV19; cdr3_nt: TGTGCCAGTAGTATCGGGAAAGGGCCTTACAATGAGCAGTTCTTC; cdr3_aa: CASSIGKGPYNEQFF
j_call: TRBJ2-7; clone_size: few; d_call: -; v_call: TRBV7-2; cdr3_nt: TGTGCCAGCAGTCCCAATAGCTACGAGCAGTACTTC; cdr3_aa: CASSPNSYEQYF
j_call: TRBJ1-1; clone_size: few; d_call: -; v_call: TRBV7-8; cdr3_nt: TGTGCCAGCAGCTTAATTAGGTTAACTGAAGCTTTCTTT; cdr3_aa: CASSLIRLTEAFF
j_call: TRBJ2-1; clone_size: -; d_call: TRBD1; v_call: TRBV13; cdr3_nt: TGTGCCAGCAGCCCCTCTCTCCGGGACAGGGTTTACAATGAGCAGTTCTTC; cdr3_aa: CASSPSLRDRVYNEQFF
j_call: TRBJ1-1; clone_size: -; d_call: -; v_call: TRBV10-3; cdr3_nt: TGTGCCATCAGTGAGTCGGCTTGGGAACACAACACTGAAGCTTTCTTT; cdr3_aa: CAISESAWEHNTEAFF
j_call: TRBJ2-2; clone_size: -; d_call: -; v_call: TRBV7-9; cdr3_nt: TGTGCCAGCAGCTCACAAGACAGGTTCACCGGGGAGCTGTTTTTT; cdr3_aa: CASSSQDRFTGELFF
j_call: TRBJ2-3; clone_size: -; d_call: TRBD2; v_call: TRBV29-1; cdr3_nt: TGCAGCGAGCGGGAGGAGAACACAGATACGCAGTATTTT; cdr3_aa: CSEREENTDTQYF
j_call: TRBJ2-3; clone_size: -; d_call: TRBD2; v_call: TRBV7-9; cdr3_nt: TGTGCCAGCAGCAATACAGGGACTAGCGGGCACACACAGACAGATACGCAGTATTTT; cdr3_aa: CASSNTGTSGHTQTDTQYF
j_call: TRBJ2-3; clone_size: -; d_call: -; v_call: TRBV11-2; cdr3_nt: TGTGCCAGCAGCTTAGAGGCTGGCACAGATACGCAGTATTTT; cdr3_aa: CASSLEAGTDTQYF
j_call: TRBJ2-5; clone_size: -; d_call: TRBD2; v_call: TRBV7-9; cdr3_nt: TGTGCCTGGGAGGGGCCGGAGACCCAGTACTTC; cdr3_aa: CAWEGPETQYF
j_call: TRBJ2-1; clone_size: once; d_call: -; v_call: TRBV7-2; cdr3_nt: TGTGCCAGCAGCCCACCCCCGACTAGTTGGACAGCGAACAATGAGCAGTTCTTC; cdr3_aa: CASSPPPTSWTANNEQFF
j_call: TRBJ2-7; clone_size: -; d_call: -; v_call: TRBV11-2; cdr3_nt: TGTGCCAGCAGCTCCCGAGCTGACGAGCAGTACTTC; cdr3_aa: CASSSRADEQYF
j_call: TRBJ2-2; clone_size: -; d_call: TRBD2; v_call: TRBV7-9; cdr3_nt: TGTGCCAGCAGCTTAGAGTCGGCGGGGGCCGGGGAGCTGTTTTTT; cdr3_aa: CASSLESAGAGELFF
j_call: TRBJ2-7; clone_size: -; d_call: TRBD1; v_call: TRBV29-1; cdr3_nt: TGCAGCGCCCGACGACAGGGTTCCTACGAGCAGTACTTC; cdr3_aa: CSARRQGSYEQYF
j_call: TRBJ2-7; clone_size: once; d_call: -; v_call: TRBV19; cdr3_nt: TGTGCCAGTAGTTTTACAGGGCCATCCTCCTACGAGCAGTACTTC; cdr3_aa: CASSFTGPSSYEQYF
j_call: TRBJ2-4; clone_size: -; d_call: -; v_call: TRBV6-1; cdr3_nt: TGTGCCAGCAGTGAAGGTTTTAGGGCCATTATATCCCAAAACATTCAGTACTTC; cdr3_aa: CASSEGFRAIISQNIQYF
j_call: TRBJ2-7; clone_size: -; d_call: TRBD2; v_call: TRBV7-9; cdr3_nt: TGTGCCAGCAGCTTACGGCAGAGCGGGACTTACGAGCAGTACTTC; cdr3_aa: CASSLRQSGTYEQYF